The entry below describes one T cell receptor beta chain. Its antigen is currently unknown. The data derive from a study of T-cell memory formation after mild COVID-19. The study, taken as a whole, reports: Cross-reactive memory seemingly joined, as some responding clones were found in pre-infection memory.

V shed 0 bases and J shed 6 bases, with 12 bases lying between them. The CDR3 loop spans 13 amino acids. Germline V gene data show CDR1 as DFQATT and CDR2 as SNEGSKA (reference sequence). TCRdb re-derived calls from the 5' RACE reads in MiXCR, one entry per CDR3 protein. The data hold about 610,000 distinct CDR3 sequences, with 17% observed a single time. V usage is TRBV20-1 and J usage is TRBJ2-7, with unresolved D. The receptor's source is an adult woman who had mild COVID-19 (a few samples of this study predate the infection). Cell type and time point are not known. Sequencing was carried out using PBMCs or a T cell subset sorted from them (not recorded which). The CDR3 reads CSARDFIGGEQYF. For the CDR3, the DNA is TGCAGTGCTAGAGACTTTATCGGCGGCGAGCAGTACTTC.